This TCR beta chain was recovered during a study of cytomegalovirus exposure and HLA in healthy donors. Study-level points and caveats: About 87% or about 30% of the time was how often most TCR beta V segments were productive, according to an earlier analysis. Immune exposure data for these donors was limited to CMV serostatus. A link between a missense DCLRE1C variant and TCR beta V- and J-gene trimming emerged from a later analysis. Overall, approximately 150 TCR beta chains were annotated as cytomegalovirus-associated.

Details on this clone: Its target is unknown.

Germline values: CDR1 DFQATT, CDR2 SNEGSKA (reference sequence). This CDR3 is 11 amino acids long. V gave up 6 bases and J gave up 0 bases, with 6 bases separating them. PCR amplification relied on 60 Vbeta primers (plus 13 Jbeta primers). Using immunoSEQ multiplex PCR, the repertoire was profiled, and TCRdb retains in-frame clones only, with some absent. The sample lists about 120,000 clones, about three fifths seen once, with 10% in the top ten. This chain connects TRBV20-1 to TRBJ2-7; no firm D call. This receptor was taken from a middle-aged man in good health and CMV-seropositive. The sample taken for sequencing was PBMCs. The CDR3 spells CSASDSYEQYF. CDR3 sequence (DNA): TGCAGTGCATCAGACTCCTACGAGCAGTACTTC.